The entry that follows covers one T cell receptor beta chain sequence. The source of the sample is a study of CD8 T cells in Susac syndrome. Reverse transcription of 0.5 to 1 ug RNA was performed with random hexamers. MiXCR, applied by TCRdb to the immunoSEQ multiplex PCR reads, yields one record per CDR3 protein. Here the sample spans 100,000 to 150,000 distinct CDR3 sequences, around 80% being singletons. V lost 3 bases and J lost 6; bases outside the gene matches: 1. The CDR3 length is 14 residues. The germline CDR1 and CDR2 sequences are SNHLY and FYNNEI. The J gene is TRBJ2-2, the V gene TRBV2; 10 positions agree with TRBD1. The sequenced sample was CD8+ T cells from PBMCs. This TCR was recovered from a human donor with multiple sclerosis. The CDR3 DNA follows: TGTGCCAGCAGTGACGGGACAGGGGCCGGGGAGCTGTTTTTT. This sequence encodes CASSDGTGAGELFF. Drawing the rest from reference TRBV2 and TRBJ2-2, the complete variable domain is EPEVTQTPSHQVTQMGQEVILRCVPISNHLYFYWYRQILGQKVEFLVSFYNNEISEKSEIFDDQFSVERPDGSNFTLKIRSTKLEDSAMYFCASSDGTGAGELFFGEGSRLTVL.